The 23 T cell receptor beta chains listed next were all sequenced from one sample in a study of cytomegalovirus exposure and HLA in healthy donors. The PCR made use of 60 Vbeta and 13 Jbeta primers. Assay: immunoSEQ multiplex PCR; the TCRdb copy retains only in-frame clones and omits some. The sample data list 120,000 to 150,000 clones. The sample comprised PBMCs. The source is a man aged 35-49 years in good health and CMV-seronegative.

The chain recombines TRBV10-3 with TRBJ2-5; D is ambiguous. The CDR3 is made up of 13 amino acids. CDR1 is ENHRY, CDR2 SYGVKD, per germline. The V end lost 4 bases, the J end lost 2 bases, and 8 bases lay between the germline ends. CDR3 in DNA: TGTGCCATCAGTGGGGCAGAACAAGAGACCCAGTACTTC. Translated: CAISGAEQETQYF.

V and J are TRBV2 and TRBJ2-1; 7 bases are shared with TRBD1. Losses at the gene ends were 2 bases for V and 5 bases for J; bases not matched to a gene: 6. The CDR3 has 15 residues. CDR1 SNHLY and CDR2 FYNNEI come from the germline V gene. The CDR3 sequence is CASSELGTADNEQFF. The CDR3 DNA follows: TGTGCCAGCAGTGAACTGGGGACAGCGGACAATGAGCAGTTCTTC.

Written as DNA, the CDR3 is TGTGCCAGCACCCGGGAGGGCAGGGGCGCGAACACCGGGGAGCTGTTTTTT. This sequence encodes CASTREGRGANTGELFF. The chain combines TRBV7-6 with TRBJ2-2, with 8 positions matching TRBD2. Per germline, CDR1 SGHVS and CDR2 FNYEAQ. The V gene end was trimmed by 7 bases and the J gene end by 0 bases; junction bases not matched to a gene: 10. This CDR3 contains 17 residues.

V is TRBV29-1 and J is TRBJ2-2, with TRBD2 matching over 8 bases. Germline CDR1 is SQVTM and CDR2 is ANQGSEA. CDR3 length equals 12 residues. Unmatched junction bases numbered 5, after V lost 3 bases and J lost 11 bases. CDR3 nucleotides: TGCAGCGTTGATTCGGGGGGGGGAGAGCTGTTTTTT. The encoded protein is CSVDSGGGELFF.

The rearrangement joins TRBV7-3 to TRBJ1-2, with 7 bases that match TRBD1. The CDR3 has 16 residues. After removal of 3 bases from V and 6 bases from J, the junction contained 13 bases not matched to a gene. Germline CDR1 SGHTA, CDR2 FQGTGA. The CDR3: CASSLGMTGYEDGYTF. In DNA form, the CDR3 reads TGTGCCAGCAGCTTGGGCATGACAGGGTACGAGGATGGCTACACCTTC.

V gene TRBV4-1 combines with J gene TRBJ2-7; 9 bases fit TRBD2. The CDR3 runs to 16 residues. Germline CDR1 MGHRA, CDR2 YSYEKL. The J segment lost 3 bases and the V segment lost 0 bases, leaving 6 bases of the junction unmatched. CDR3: CASSQDTGLALYEQYF. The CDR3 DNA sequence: TGCGCCAGCAGCCAAGATACAGGACTAGCGCTCTACGAGCAGTACTTC.

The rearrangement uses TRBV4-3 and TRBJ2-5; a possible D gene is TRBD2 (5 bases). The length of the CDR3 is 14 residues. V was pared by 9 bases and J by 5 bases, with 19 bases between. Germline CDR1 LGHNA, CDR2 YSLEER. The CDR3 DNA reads TGCGCCAGGGGCAAAACGGAGGTGGTGGAGACCCAGTACTTC. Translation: CARGKTEVVETQYF.

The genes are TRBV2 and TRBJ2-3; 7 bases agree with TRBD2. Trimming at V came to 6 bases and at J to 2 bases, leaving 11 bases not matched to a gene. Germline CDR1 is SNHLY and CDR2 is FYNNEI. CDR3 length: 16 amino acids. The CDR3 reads CASSQNSGRNTDTQYF. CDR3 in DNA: TGTGCCAGCAGCCAAAATAGCGGGCGCAACACAGATACGCAGTATTTT.

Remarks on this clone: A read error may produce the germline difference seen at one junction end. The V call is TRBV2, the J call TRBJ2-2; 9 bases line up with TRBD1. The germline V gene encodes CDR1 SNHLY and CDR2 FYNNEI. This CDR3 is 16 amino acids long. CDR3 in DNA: TGTGCCAGCATTGAACAGGGGGCGGGGGTCATCGGGGAGCTGTTTTTT. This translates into CASIEQGAGVIGELFF.

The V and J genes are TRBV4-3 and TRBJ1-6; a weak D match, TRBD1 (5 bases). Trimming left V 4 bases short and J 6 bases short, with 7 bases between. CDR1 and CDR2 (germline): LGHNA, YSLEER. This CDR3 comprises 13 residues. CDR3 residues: CASSRDSNSPLHF. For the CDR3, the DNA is TGCGCCAGCAGCCGGGACTCTAATTCACCCCTCCACTTT.

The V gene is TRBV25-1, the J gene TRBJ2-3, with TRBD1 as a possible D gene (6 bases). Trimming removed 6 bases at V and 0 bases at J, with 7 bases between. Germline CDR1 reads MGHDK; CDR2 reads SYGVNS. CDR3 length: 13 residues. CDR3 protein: CASSTGSTDTQYF. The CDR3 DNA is TGTGCCAGCAGCACAGGGAGCACAGATACGCAGTATTTT.

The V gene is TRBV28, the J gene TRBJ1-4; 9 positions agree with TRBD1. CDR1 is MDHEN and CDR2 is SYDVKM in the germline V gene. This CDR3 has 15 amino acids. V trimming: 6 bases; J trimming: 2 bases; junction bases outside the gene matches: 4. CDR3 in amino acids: CASRRDRVTNEKLFF. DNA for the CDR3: TGTGCCAGCAGGCGGGACAGGGTCACTAATGAAAAACTGTTTTTT.

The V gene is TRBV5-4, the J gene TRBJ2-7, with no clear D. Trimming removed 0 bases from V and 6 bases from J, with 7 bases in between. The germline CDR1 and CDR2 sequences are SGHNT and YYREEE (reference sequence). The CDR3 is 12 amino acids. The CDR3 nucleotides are TGTGCCAGCAGCTTGGAAACGGGCGAGCAGTACTTC. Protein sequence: CASSLETGEQYF.

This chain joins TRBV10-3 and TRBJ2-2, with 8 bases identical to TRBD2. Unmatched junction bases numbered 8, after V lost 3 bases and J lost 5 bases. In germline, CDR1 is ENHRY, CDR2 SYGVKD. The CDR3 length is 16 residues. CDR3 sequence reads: CAISDVQRGLTGELFF. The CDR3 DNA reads TGTGCCATCAGTGACGTCCAGCGGGGGTTAACCGGGGAGCTGTTTTTT.

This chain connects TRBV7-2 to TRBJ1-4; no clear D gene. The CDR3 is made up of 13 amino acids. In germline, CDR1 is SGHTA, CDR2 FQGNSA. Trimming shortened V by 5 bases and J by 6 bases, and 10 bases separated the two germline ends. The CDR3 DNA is TGTGCCAGCAGCACGCAGGTTTATGAAAAACTGTTTTTT. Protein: CASSTQVYEKLFF. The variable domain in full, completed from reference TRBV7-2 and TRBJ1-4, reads GAGVSQSPSNKVTEKGKDVELRCDPISGHTALYWYRQSLGQGLEFLIYFQGNSAPDKSGLPSDRFSAERTGGSVSTLTIQRTQQEDSAVYLCASSTQVYEKLFFGSGTQLSVL.

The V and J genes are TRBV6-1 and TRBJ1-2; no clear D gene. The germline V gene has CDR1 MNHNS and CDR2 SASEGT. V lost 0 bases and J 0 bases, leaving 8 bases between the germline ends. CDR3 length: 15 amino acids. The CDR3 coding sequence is TGTGCCAGCAGTGAAGCGGTGGCAGCTAACTATGGCTACACCTTC. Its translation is CASSEAVAANYGYTF.

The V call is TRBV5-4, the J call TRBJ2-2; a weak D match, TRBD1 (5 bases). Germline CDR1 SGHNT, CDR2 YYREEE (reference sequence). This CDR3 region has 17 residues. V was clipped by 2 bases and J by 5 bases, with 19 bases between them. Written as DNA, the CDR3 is TGTGCCAGCAGCTTCGGTGGGGCCCGGACCGGGACCGGGGAGCTGTTTTTT. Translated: CASSFGGARTGTGELFF.

The CDR3 nucleotides are TGTGCCAGCCTAGCGGGGGGGAACACCGGGGAGCTGTTTTTT. Translating gives CASLAGGNTGELFF. The genes are TRBV6-5 and TRBJ2-2; 11 bases match TRBD2. The CDR3 spans 14 residues. Germline V CDR1 and CDR2: MNHEY, SVGAGI. With V trimmed by 8 bases and J by 1 base, 0 bases remained unmatched.

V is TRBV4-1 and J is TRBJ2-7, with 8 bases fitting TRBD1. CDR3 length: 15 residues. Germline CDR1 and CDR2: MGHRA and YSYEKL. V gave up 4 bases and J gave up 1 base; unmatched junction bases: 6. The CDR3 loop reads CASSRSDRESYEQYF. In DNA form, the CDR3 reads TGCGCCAGCAGCCGATCGGACAGGGAGTCCTACGAGCAGTACTTC.

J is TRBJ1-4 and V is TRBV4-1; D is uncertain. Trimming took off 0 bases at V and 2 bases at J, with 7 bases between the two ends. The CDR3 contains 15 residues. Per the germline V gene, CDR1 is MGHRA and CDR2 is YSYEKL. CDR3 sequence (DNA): TGCGCCAGCAGCCAAGATCGGGTTACTAATGAAAAACTGTTTTTT. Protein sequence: CASSQDRVTNEKLFF.

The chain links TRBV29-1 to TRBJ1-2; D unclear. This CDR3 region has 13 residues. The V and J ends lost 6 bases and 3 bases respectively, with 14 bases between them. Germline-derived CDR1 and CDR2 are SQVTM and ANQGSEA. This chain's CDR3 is CSVTDYGDYGYTF. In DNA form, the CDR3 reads TGCAGCGTCACAGACTACGGGGACTATGGCTACACCTTC.

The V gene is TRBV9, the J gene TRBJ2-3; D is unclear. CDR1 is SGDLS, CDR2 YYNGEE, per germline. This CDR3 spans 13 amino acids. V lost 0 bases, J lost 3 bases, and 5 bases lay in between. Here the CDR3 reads CASSVVRTDTQYF. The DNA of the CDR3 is TGTGCCAGCAGCGTAGTACGGACAGATACGCAGTATTTT.

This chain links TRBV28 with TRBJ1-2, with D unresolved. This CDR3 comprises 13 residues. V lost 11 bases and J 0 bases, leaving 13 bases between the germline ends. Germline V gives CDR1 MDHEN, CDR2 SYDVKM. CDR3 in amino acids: CALGRDANYGYTF. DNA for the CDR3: TGTGCCCTTGGGAGGGATGCTAACTATGGCTACACCTTC.